This TCR beta chain was retrieved from a study of cytomegalovirus exposure and HLA in healthy donors. As for the study in general: There were 100 million to 120 million unique TCR beta sequences, drawn from approximately 190 million T cells, in an earlier analysis. Study-wide results and caveats: In a later analysis, CMV-associated beta chains were mostly HLA-associated, it appeared. Sequencing had likely introduced a cluster of highly shared sequence variants as an artifact.

It was with 60 Vbeta and 13 Jbeta primers that the PCR ran. The assay was immunoSEQ multiplex PCR, and TCRdb's table has in-frame clones only and misses some. Of a few hundred thousand clones in the sample, around nine tenths were seen once. This CDR3 has 16 residues. Notes on this clone: No antigen is known for it.

This TCR came from a girl aged 2-9 years in good health and CMV-seronegative. Sample: PBMCs. V and J are TRBV12-1 and TRBJ2-1; TRBD2 is the table's D call, not checked against the DNA. TRBV12-1 corresponds to a pseudogene. For the CDR3, the DNA is TGTGCCAGCAGCTTACCAACGGGAGGACGGGACAATGAGCAGTTCTTC. This gives the protein CASSLPTGGRDNEQFF.